Following are 24 T cell receptor beta chains from one sample sequenced in a study of blood T cell repertoires in COVID-19. Produced via immunoSEQ multiplex PCR; TCRdb's table is partial and in-frame only. The sample consists of about 280,000 clones, 85% to 95% of them appearing once. Material for sequencing was PBMCs or T cells enriched from blood (not recorded which). Receptor source: a man aged 40-50 years who had been exposed to COVID-19.

Details on this clone: This specimen includes other DNA sequences encoding the same CDR3. This sequence joins TRBV19 and TRBJ2-2, with 7 positions matching TRBD1. The trim removed 4 bases at V and 0 bases at J, leaving 2 bases unmatched. The CDR3 totals 15 residues. Germline lookup yields CDR1 LNHDA and CDR2 SQIVND (reference sequence). The CDR3 loop reads CASSTGTANTGELFF. CDR3 DNA: TGTGCCAGTAGTACCGGGACAGCGAACACCGGGGAGCTGTTTTTT. The complete variable domain, with remaining parts taken from reference TRBV19 and TRBJ2-2, reads DGGITQSPKYLFRKEGQNVTLSCEQNLNHDAMYWYRQDPGQGLRLIYYSQIVNDFQKGDIAEGYSVSREKKESFPLTVTSAQKNPTAFYLCASSTGTANTGELFFGEGSRLTVL.

The rearrangement uses TRBV2 and TRBJ1-1, with TRBD1 identical over 9 bases. Germline values: CDR1 SNHLY, CDR2 FYNNEI. The CDR3 is 14 amino acids. The ends lost 4 bases at V and 1 base at J; junction bases unmatched: 1. The CDR3 region is CASSVGQGNTEAFF. The DNA of the CDR3 is TGTGCCAGCAGTGTGGGACAGGGGAACACTGAAGCTTTCTTT.

The chain employs TRBV28 and TRBJ1-1, with no clear D. The CDR3 is 12 residues long. Trimming shortened V by 6 bases and J by 5 bases, and 10 bases separated the two germline ends. CDR1 is MDHEN and CDR2 is SYDVKM in the germline V gene. CDR3 sequence (DNA): TGTGCCAGCAGCTCTACAGTGACTGAAGCTTTCTTT. This encodes CASSSTVTEAFF.

The sample holds one count of this clone. This chain links TRBV30 with TRBJ2-1, with a possible D match to TRBD2 (6 bases). Germline V gene lookup returns CDR1 GTSNPN and CDR2 SVGIG (reference sequence). The CDR3 is 12 residues long. Trimming removed 3 bases from V and 14 bases from J, with 17 bases in between. The DNA for the CDR3 is TGTGCCTGGAGCCCTAGTGGGGACTTAAAGTTCTTC. This encodes CAWSPSGDLKFF.

V gene TRBV28 combines with J gene TRBJ1-5, with D possibly matching TRBD1 (6 bases). This CDR3 spans 15 amino acids. Trimming pared 5 bases from V and 0 bases from J, leaving 11 bases between. Germline V gene lookup returns CDR1 MDHEN and CDR2 SYDVKM. The CDR3 is CASSPGQPSNQPQHF. CDR3 nucleotide sequence: TGTGCCAGCAGTCCCGGACAGCCTAGCAATCAGCCCCAGCATTTT.

The CDR3 DNA reads TGCGCCAGCAGCCCTGACAGTAGCAATCAGCCCCAGCATTTT. It specifies CASSPDSSNQPQHF. The chain uses TRBV5-1 and TRBJ1-5; possible D gene TRBD1, 5 bases. Deletions cut 4 bases from V and 0 bases from J, with 8 bases between. The CDR3 is made up of 14 amino acids. Looked up from germline, CDR1 is SGHRS and CDR2 is YFSETQ.

The rearrangement joins TRBV4-1 to TRBJ2-7; D is perhaps TRBD1 (6 bases). The germline CDR1 and CDR2 sequences are MGHRA and YSYEKL. Trimming removed 2 bases from V and 7 bases from J, with 15 bases in between. CDR3 length: 14 amino acids. The chain's CDR3 is CASSQINRVGEQYF. CDR3 bases: TGCGCCAGCAGCCAAATCAACAGGGTAGGGGAGCAGTACTTC.

This chain links TRBV11-3 with TRBJ2-1; possible D gene TRBD2, 6 bases. CDR1 and CDR2 from the germline V gene are SGHNT and YENEEA. The CDR3 contains 13 residues. Trimming removed 5 bases from V and 4 bases from J, with 9 bases in between. The CDR3 DNA follows: TGTGCCAGCAGCAATCGGGGGTACAATGAGCAGTTCTTC. This translates into CASSNRGYNEQFF. Variable domain in full (rest from reference TRBV11-3 and TRBJ2-1): EAGVVQSPRYKIIEKKQPVAFWCNPISGHNTLYWYLQNLGQGPELLIRYENEEAVDDSQLPKDRFSAERLKGVDSTLKIQPAELGDSAVYLCASSNRGYNEQFFGPGTRLTVL.

J is TRBJ2-5 and V is TRBV9; 7 bases agree with TRBD2. Trimming took 5 bases from V and 7 from J; bases not matched to a gene: 8. The CDR3 consists of 13 residues. Germline-derived CDR1 and CDR2 are SGDLS and YYNGEE. The CDR3 sequence is CASSITGEGTQYF. CDR3 bases: TGTGCCAGCAGTATAACGGGGGAGGGGACCCAGTACTTC.

This chain links TRBV19 with TRBJ2-1; a possible D gene is TRBD1 (6 bases). The CDR3 runs to 14 residues. Trimming cost V 5 bases and J 1 base, with 9 bases left between them. Germline V gene data show CDR1 as LNHDA and CDR2 as SQIVND (reference sequence). The DNA of the CDR3 is TGTGCCAGTAGTCTGGACAGTTCCTACAATGAGCAGTTCTTC. Translated: CASSLDSSYNEQFF.

On this clone itself: The identical CDR3 is also encoded by other nucleotide sequences in the sample. This rearrangement joins TRBV5-1 to TRBJ2-7; D gene ambiguous. This CDR3 comprises 11 residues. Germline CDR1 reads SGHRS; CDR2 reads YFSETQ. Trimming removed 5 bases at V and 1 base at J, with 4 bases between. The CDR3 DNA is TGCGCCAGCAGTTCTTCCTACGAGCAGTACTTC. Its protein is CASSSSYEQYF.

The rearrangement uses TRBV19 and TRBJ2-1, with no clear D. Germline CDR1 and CDR2: LNHDA and SQIVND (reference sequence). The CDR3 is 12 residues long. V was trimmed by 3 bases and J by 8 bases, leaving 8 bases between them. Written as DNA, the CDR3 is TGTGCCAGTAGTATCCCCTTCTATGAGCAGTTCTTC. Its translation is CASSIPFYEQFF.

This chain links TRBV29-1 with TRBJ1-5, with 8 nucleotides matching TRBD1. Germline loops: CDR1 SQVTM, CDR2 ANQGSEA. The trim removed 4 bases at V and 2 bases at J, leaving 7 bases unmatched. The CDR3 sequence is 15 residues long. The CDR3, as DNA: TGCAGCGTTGCCACAGGGGGTATCGGCAATCAGCCCCAGCATTTT. Its protein product is CSVATGGIGNQPQHF.

The rearrangement links TRBV27 to TRBJ2-1; no firm D call. CDR3 length equals 14 residues. With 2 bases removed from V and 4 bases from J, the gap between germline ends came to 9 bases. CDR1 MNHEY and CDR2 SMNVEV come from the germline V gene (reference sequence). The CDR3 DNA is TGTGCCAGCAGTTTAGCGCGGATTTACAATGAGCAGTTCTTC. It encodes CASSLARIYNEQFF.

The V call is TRBV21-1, the J call TRBJ2-2; whether TRBD1, the table's D call, matches the DNA was not checked. TRBV21-1 is shown as a pseudogene. The CDR3 loop spans 13 amino acids. CDR3 nucleotide sequence: TGTGCCAGCAGCAACAGGGTCCCGGGGGAGCTGTTTTTT. Its protein is CASSNRVPGELFF.

The chain combines TRBV18 with TRBJ1-2; TRBD1 agrees at 7 bases. Germline V gene data show CDR1 as KGHSH and CDR2 as LQKENI. CDR3 length: 15 amino acids. With V trimmed by 2 bases and J by 4 bases, 7 bases remained unmatched. CDR3 coding DNA: TGTGCCAGCTCACCAACTCGGGACAGTCTCTATGGCTACACCTTC. Amino acids: CASSPTRDSLYGYTF. The full variable domain, rest sourced from reference TRBV18 and TRBJ1-2, is NAGVMQNPRHLVRRRGQEARLRCSPMKGHSHVYWYRQLPEEGLKFMVYLQKENIIDESGMPKERFSAEFPKEGPSILRIQQVVRGDSAAYFCASSPTRDSLYGYTFGSGTRLTVV.

This sequence joins TRBV10-3 and TRBJ2-7; 14 positions match TRBD2. The germline V gene has CDR1 ENHRY and CDR2 SYGVKD. V shed 4 bases and J 1 base; nucleotides not matched to a gene: 0. This CDR3 spans 15 amino acids. CDR3 nucleotide sequence: TGTGCCATCAGTGGGACTAGCGGGGGGTCCTACGAGCAGTACTTC. It translates to CAISGTSGGSYEQYF.

The V call is TRBV18, the J call TRBJ1-1; 8 bases fit TRBD1. Trimming took 6 bases from V and 1 from J; bases not matched to a gene: 4. CDR1 is KGHSH, CDR2 LQKENI, per germline. The CDR3 is made up of 14 amino acids. CDR3 protein: CASSSQGENTEAFF. CDR3 nucleotides: TGTGCCAGCTCGTCACAGGGGGAGAACACTGAAGCTTTCTTT.

This chain links TRBV29-1 with TRBJ2-7; 11 nucleotides match TRBD2. The germline V gene encodes CDR1 SQVTM and CDR2 ANQGSEA. This CDR3 is built from 12 residues. V was clipped by 4 bases and J by 6 bases; unmatched bases: 2. The CDR3 bases are TGCAGCGTTGTAGCGGGAGGGCGCGAGCAGTACTTC. This gives the protein CSVVAGGREQYF.

As concerns this clone: The DNA is omitted, as the CDR3 cannot be located on it reliably, and the CDR3 follows TCRdb's listing. The chain links TRBV12-2 to TRBJ1-1. TRBV12-2 corresponds to a pseudogene. The CDR3 is 14 residues long, counting both termini. CDR3 in amino acids: CASRAVAWGAEAFF.

V gene TRBV5-4 combines with J gene TRBJ2-7, with a possible D match to TRBD2 (5 bases). The V and J ends lost 2 bases and 13 bases respectively, with 25 bases between them. CDR3 size: 15 residues. Germline lookup yields CDR1 SGHNT and CDR2 YYREEE (reference sequence). In nucleotides, the CDR3 is TGTGCCAGCAGCTTAGGTGTCGGGGAGCGGTTCGGGTTATACTTC. Amino acid sequence: CASSLGVGERFGLYF.

The chain employs TRBV5-6 and TRBJ1-2; the D gene is possibly TRBD1 (5 bases). V dropped 4 bases and J dropped 3 bases, with 19 bases sitting between them. This CDR3 contains 16 residues. The germline V gene has CDR1 SGHDT and CDR2 YYEEEE. The CDR3 sequence is CASSATRGPIDYGYTF. The CDR3 DNA sequence: TGTGCCAGCAGCGCGACGCGGGGACCGATTGACTATGGCTACACCTTC.

V usage is TRBV28 and J usage is TRBJ1-1; 10 positions agree with TRBD1. Germline CDR1 is MDHEN and CDR2 is SYDVKM. V shed 5 bases, J shed 4 bases, and the junction held 1 base outside the gene matches. The CDR3 runs 13 residues. CDR3 protein: CASSRDRGTEAFF. DNA of the CDR3: TGTGCCAGCAGTAGGGACAGGGGCACTGAAGCTTTCTTT.

The J gene is TRBJ2-3, the V gene TRBV7-3, with 8 bases identical to TRBD1. With 4 bases clipped from V and 2 bases from J, the junction kept 5 bases outside the gene matches. CDR1 and CDR2 from the germline V gene are SGHTA and FQGTGA. The CDR3 is 15 residues long. CDR3 sequence reads: CASSSTGVLTDTQYF. The CDR3 DNA is TGTGCCAGCAGCTCGACAGGGGTTCTCACAGATACGCAGTATTTT.